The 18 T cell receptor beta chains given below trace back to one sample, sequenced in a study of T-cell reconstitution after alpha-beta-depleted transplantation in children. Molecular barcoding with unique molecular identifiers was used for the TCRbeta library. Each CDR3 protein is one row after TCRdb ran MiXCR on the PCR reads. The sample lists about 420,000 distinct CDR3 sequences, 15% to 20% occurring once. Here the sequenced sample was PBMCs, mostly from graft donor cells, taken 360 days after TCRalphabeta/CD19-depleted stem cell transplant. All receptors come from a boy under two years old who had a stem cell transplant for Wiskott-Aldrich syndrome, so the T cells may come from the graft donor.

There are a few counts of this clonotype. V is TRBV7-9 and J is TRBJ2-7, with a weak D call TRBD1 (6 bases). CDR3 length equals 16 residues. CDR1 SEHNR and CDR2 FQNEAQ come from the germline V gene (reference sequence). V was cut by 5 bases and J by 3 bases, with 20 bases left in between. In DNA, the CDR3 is TGTGCCAGCAGCCTCGAATTATTGGACAGTCTCTACGAGCAGTACTTC. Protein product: CASSLELLDSLYEQYF. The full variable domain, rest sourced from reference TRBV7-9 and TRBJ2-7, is DTGVSQNPRHKITKRGQNVTFRCDPISEHNRLYWYRQTLGQGPEFLTYFQNEAQLEKSRLLSDRFSAERPKGSFSTLEIQRTEQGDSAMYLCASSLELLDSLYEQYFGPGTRLTVT.

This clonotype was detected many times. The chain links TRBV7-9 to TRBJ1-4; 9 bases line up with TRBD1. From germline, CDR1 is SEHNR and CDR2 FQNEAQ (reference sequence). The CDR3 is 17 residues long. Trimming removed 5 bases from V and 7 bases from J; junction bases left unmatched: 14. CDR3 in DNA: TGTGCCAGCAGCCCCTATCTTCCGACAGGGGGGAGTGAAAAACTGTTTTTT. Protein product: CASSPYLPTGGSEKLFF.

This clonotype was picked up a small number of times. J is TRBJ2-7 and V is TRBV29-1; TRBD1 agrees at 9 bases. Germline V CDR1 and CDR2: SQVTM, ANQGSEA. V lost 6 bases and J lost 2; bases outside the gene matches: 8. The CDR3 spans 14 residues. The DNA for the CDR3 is TGCAGCGTGGCCGGGACAGGGTTTCCCTACGAGCAGTACTTC. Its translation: CSVAGTGFPYEQYF.

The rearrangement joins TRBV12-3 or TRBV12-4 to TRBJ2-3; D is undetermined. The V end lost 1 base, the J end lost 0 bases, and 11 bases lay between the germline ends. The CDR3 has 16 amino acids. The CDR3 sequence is CASSLDSVTSTDTQYF. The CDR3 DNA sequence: TGTGCCAGCAGTTTAGACAGCGTCACTAGCACAGATACGCAGTATTTT.

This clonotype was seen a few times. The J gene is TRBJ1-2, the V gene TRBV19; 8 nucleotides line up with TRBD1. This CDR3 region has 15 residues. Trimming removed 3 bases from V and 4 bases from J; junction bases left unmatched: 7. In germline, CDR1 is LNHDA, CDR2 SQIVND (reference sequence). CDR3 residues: CASSMPGQAIYGYTF. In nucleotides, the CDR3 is TGTGCCAGTAGTATGCCGGGACAGGCGATCTATGGCTACACCTTC. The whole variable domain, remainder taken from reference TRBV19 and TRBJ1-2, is DGGITQSPKYLFRKEGQNVTLSCEQNLNHDAMYWYRQDPGQGLRLIYYSQIVNDFQKGDIAEGYSVSREKKESFPLTVTSAQKNPTAFYLCASSMPGQAIYGYTFGSGTRLTVV.

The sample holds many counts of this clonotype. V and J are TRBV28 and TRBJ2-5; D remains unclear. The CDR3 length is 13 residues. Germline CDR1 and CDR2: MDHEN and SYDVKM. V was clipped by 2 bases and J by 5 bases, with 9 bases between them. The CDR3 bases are TGTGCCAGCAGTTTACCCCACTTCGAGACCCAGTACTTC. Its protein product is CASSLPHFETQYF.

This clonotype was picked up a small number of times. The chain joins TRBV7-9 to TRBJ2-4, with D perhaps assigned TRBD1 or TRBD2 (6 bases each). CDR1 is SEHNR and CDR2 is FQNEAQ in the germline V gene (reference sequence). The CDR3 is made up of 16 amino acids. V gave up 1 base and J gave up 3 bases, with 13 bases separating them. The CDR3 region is CASSLGLQGGKNIQYF. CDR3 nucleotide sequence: TGTGCCAGCAGCTTAGGGCTACAGGGAGGCAAAAACATTCAGTACTTC.

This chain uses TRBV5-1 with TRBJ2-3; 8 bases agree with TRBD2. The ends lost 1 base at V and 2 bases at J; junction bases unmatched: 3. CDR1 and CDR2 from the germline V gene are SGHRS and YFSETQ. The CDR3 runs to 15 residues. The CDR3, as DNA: TGCGCCAGCAGCTTGATGGGACTAGTCACAGATACGCAGTATTTT. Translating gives CASSLMGLVTDTQYF.

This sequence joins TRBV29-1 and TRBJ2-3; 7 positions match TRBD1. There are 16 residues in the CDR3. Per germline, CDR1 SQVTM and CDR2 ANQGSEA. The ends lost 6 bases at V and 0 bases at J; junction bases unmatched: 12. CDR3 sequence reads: CSVWAPGQASTDTQYF. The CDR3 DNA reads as TGCAGCGTGTGGGCCCCCGGACAGGCTAGCACAGATACGCAGTATTTT.

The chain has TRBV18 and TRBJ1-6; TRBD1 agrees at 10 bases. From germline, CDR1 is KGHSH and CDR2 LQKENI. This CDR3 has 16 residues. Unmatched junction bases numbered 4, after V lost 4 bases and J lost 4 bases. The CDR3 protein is CASSQGQGGYNSPLHF. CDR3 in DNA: TGTGCCAGCTCACAAGGACAGGGGGGGTATAATTCACCCCTCCACTTT.

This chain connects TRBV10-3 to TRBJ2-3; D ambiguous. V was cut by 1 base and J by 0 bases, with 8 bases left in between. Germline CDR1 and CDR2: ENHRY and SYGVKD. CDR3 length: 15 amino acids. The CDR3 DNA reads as TGTGCCATCAGTGAGTTCCGTCTGAGCACAGATACGCAGTATTTT. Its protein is CAISEFRLSTDTQYF.

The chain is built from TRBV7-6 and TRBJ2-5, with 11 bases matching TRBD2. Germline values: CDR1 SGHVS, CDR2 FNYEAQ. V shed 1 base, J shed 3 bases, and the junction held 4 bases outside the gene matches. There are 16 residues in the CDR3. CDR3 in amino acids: CASSLGGTSGEETQYF. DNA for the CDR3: TGTGCCAGCAGCTTAGGAGGGACTAGCGGTGAAGAGACCCAGTACTTC.

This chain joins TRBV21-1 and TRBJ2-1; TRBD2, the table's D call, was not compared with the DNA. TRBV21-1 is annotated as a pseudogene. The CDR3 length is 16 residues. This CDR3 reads CASSKAAGGPYNEQFF. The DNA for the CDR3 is TGTGCCAGCAGCAAAGCTGCGGGGGGGCCCTACAATGAGCAGTTCTTC.

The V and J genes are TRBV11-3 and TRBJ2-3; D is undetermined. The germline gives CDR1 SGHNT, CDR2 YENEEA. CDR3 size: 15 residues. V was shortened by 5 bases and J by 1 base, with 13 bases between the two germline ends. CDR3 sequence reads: CASSNSDTGTDTQYF. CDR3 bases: TGTGCCAGCAGCAACAGCGACACTGGCACAGATACGCAGTATTTT.

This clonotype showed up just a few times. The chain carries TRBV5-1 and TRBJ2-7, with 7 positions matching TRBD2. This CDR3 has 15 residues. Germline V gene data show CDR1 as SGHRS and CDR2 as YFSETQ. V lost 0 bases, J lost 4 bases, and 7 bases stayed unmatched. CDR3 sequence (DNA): TGCGCCAGCAGCTTGGTTGCGGGAGCTGGGTACGAGCAGTACTTC. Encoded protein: CASSLVAGAGYEQYF.

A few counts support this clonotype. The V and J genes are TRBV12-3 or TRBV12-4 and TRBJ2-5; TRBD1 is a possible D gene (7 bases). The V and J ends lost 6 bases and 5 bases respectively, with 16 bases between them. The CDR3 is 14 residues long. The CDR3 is CASSLQGRTETQYF. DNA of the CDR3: TGTGCCAGCAGCCTACAGGGGAGGACGGAGACCCAGTACTTC.

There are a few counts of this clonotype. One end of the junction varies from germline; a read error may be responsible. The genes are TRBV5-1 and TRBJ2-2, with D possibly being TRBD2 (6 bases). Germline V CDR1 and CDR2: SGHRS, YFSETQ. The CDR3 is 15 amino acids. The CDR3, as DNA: TGCGCGAGCAGTAATGGCGGGAAATACACCGGGGAGCTGTTTTTT. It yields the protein CASSNGGKYTGELFF.

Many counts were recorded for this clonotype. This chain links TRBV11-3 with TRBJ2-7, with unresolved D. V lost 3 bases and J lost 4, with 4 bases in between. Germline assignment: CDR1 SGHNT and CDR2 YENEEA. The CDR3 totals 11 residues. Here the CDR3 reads CASSFQYEQYF. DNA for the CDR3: TGTGCCAGCAGCTTCCAGTACGAGCAGTACTTC.